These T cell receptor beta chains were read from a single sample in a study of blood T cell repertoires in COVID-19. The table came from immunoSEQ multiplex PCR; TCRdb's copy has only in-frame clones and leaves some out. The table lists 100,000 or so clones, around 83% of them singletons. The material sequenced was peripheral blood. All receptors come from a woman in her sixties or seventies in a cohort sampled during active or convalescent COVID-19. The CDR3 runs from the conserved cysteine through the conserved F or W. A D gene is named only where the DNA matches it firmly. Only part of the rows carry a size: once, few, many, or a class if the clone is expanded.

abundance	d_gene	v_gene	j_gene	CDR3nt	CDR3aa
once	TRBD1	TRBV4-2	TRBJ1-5	TGTGCCAGCAGCCTCATACAGAGACAGGGCGGCTATCAGCCCCAGCATTTT	CASSLIQRQGGYQPQHF
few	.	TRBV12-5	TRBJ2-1	TGTGCTAGTGGTTCCCTAGGACTTTTATACAATGAGCAGTTCTTC	CASGSLGLLYNEQFF
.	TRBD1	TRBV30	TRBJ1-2	TGTGCCTGGACCCCGGGACAGGGGAACTATGGCTACACCTTC	CAWTPGQGNYGYTF
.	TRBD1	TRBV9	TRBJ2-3	TGTGCCAGCAGCGTGACAACCGGGACAGGGACTGCTGGGAGCACAGATACGCAGTATTTT	CASSVTTGTGTAGSTDTQYF
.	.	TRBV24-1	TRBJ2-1	TGTGCCACCAGTGATTTGCGAGACTTTTACAATGAGCAGTTCTTC	CATSDLRDFYNEQFF
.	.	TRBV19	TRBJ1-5	TGTGCCAGTAGTATCAGACTCAATCAGCCCCAGCATTTT	CASSIRLNQPQHF
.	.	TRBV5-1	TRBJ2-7	TGCGCCAGCAGCTCCGGAGATGACTTCTACGAGCAGTACTTC	CASSSGDDFYEQYF
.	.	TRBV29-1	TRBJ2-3	TGCAGCGTCGGCCGAGCGGTTTCTACGGATACGCAGTATTTT	CSVGRAVSTDTQYF
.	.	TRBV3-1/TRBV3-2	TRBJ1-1	TGTGCCAGCAGCCAAGTTACGGGTAGGACTGAAGCTTTCTTT	CASSQVTGRTEAFF
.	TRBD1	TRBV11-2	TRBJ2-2	TGTGCCAGCAGCTTAAACAGGGGACGGACCGGGGAGCTGTTTTTT	CASSLNRGRTGELFF
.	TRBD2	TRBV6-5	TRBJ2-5	TGTGCCAGCAGAGGCGGGAGTTGGGAGACCCAGTACTTC	CASRGGSWETQYF
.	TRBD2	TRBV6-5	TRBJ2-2	TGTGCCAGCAGTTACTCTAGCGGGAGTGGCACCGGGGAGCTGTTTTTT	CASSYSSGSGTGELFF
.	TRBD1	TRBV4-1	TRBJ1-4	TGCGCCAGCAGCCCTGGACAGGGGGTAACTAATGAAAAACTGTTTTTT	CASSPGQGVTNEKLFF
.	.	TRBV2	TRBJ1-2	TGTGCCAGCAGTGAAGGTCGAGACAGGAAGGCTAACTATGGCTACACCTTC	CASSEGRDRKANYGYTF
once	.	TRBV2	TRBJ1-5	TGTGCCAGCAGTTCGGGGGGTTCCAGCAATCAGCCCCAGCATTTT	CASSSGGSSNQPQHF
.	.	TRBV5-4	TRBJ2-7	TGTGCCAGCAGTAAAGGGGCAGCTGATTACGAGCAGTACTTC	CASSKGAADYEQYF
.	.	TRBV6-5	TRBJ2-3	TGTGCCAGCACTCTAGACGGCAGCCGCACAGATACGCAGTATTTT	CASTLDGSRTDTQYF
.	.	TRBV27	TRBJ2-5	TGTGCCAGCAGCCTGACAGCCCAAGAGACCCAGTACTTC	CASSLTAQETQYF
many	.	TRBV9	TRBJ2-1	TGTGCCAGCAGCCCCACCGGGGAGTACAATGAGCAGTTCTTC	CASSPTGEYNEQFF
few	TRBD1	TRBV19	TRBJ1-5	TGTGCCAGTGGTGGGACAGGGGGCAATCAGCCCCAGCATTTT	CASGGTGGNQPQHF
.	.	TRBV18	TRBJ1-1	TGTGCCAGCTCGATGGGCCAGAACACTGAAGCTTTCTTT	CASSMGQNTEAFF
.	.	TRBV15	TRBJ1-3	TGTGCCACCAGCAGAGATACAAATCCTGGAAACACCATATATTTT	CATSRDTNPGNTIYF
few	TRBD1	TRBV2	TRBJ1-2	TGTGCCAGCACCCGGGACAGTGCGAGGAGGGGCTACACCTTC	CASTRDSARRGYTF
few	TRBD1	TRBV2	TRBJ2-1	TGTGCCAGCAGAAAAGGGACAGCGCATTACAATGAGCAGTTCTTC	CASRKGTAHYNEQFF
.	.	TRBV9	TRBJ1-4	TGTGCCAGCAGCGCTTCACATGCCTCAACTAATGAAAAACTGTTTTTT	CASSASHASTNEKLFF
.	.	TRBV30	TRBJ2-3	TGTGCCTGGAGCCCCGCCCACCGCGGCACAGATACGCAGTATTTT	CAWSPAHRGTDTQYF
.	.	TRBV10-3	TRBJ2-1	TGTGCCATCAGTCCCCGTAACTACAATGAGCAGTTCTTC	CAISPRNYNEQFF
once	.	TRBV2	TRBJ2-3	TGTGCCAGCAAGGAGGGTTTCGGCACAGATACGCAGTATTTT	CASKEGFGTDTQYF
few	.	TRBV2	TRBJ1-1	TGTGCCAGCAGTGACCAGGGTGGCACTGAAGCTTTCTTT	CASSDQGGTEAFF
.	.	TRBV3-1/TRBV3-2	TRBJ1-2	TGTGCCAGCGGGGGGGGGAAGAGTGAAGCTGGCTACACCTTC	CASGGGKSEAGYTF
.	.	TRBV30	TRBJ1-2	TGTGCCTGGAGTGTTCGGGGTTATGGCTACACCTTC	CAWSVRGYGYTF
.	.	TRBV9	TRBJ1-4	TGTGCCAGCAGCGCGGGACTGATTAATGAAAAACTGTTTTTT	CASSAGLINEKLFF
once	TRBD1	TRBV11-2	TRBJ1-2	TGTGCCAGCAGCTTCAGGGGGCGCTTTGATGGCTACACCTTC	CASSFRGRFDGYTF
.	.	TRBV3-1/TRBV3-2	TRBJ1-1	TGTGCCAGCAGCCCCAGTCCGAACACTGAAGCTTTCTTT	CASSPSPNTEAFF
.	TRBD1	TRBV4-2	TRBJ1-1	TGTGCCAGCAGCCAAGATCCTAGGCCGAGGGGGCGCGGCACTGAAGCTTTCTTT	CASSQDPRPRGRGTEAFF
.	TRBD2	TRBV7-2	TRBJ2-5	TGTGCCAGCAGCTCACAAAGCGGGAGTGAGACCCAGTACTTC	CASSSQSGSETQYF
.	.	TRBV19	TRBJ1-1	TGTGCCAGTAGTAGCCCCACCGGGGTACGAATCACTGAAGCTTTCTTT	CASSSPTGVRITEAFF
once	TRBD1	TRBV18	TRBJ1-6	TGTGCCAGCTCGCAAGAACAGGGGGCAAGGAATTCACCCCTCCACTTT	CASSQEQGARNSPLHF
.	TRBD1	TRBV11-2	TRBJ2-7	TGTGCCAGCAGTATGGGACAGGGGGCGAGCGAGCAGTACTTC	CASSMGQGASEQYF
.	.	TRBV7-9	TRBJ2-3	TGTGCCAGCAGCTTAGATGGCGGGAGCACAGATACGCAGTATTTT	CASSLDGGSTDTQYF
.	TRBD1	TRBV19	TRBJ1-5	TGTGCCAGTAGTCCCCCCCCAGGGGGCGGCAATCAGCCCCAGCATTTT	CASSPPPGGGNQPQHF
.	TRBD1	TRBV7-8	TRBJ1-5	TGTGCCAGCAGCACTCGGACAGGGAATCAGCCCCAGCATTTT	CASSTRTGNQPQHF
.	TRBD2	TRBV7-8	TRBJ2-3	TGTGCCAGCAGCTCATCGATCCTAGCGGTTTCAATCACAGATACGCAGTATTTT	CASSSSILAVSITDTQYF
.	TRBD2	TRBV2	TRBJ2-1	TGTGCCAGCAGGAGACTAGCGGGAGGGCCATTGGATGAGCAGTTCTTC	CASRRLAGGPLDEQFF
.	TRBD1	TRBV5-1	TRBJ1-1	TGCGCCAGCAGCTTGACAGGGGCGAACACTGAAGCTTTCTTT	CASSLTGANTEAFF
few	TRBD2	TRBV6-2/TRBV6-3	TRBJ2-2	TGTGCCAGCAGTAGACTAGCGGGAAAAACCGGGGAGCTGTTTTTT	CASSRLAGKTGELFF
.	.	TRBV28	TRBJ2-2	TGTGCCAGCAGTTTGTCCCAGGGGATGGCGAACACCGGGGAGCTGTTTTTT	CASSLSQGMANTGELFF
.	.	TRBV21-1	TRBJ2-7	TGTGCCAGCAGCAAAGCAGTGCGGGGGAGCTACGAGCAGTACTTC	CASSKAVRGSYEQYF
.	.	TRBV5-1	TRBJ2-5	TGCGCCAGCAGCTTGTCAGGGGCGGAGACCCAGTACTTC	CASSLSGAETQYF
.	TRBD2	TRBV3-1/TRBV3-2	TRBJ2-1	TGTGCCAGCAGCCTCGTACCCGGGAGGGAATATTACAATGAGCAGTTCTTC	CASSLVPGREYYNEQFF
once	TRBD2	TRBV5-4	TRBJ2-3	TGTGCCAGCAGCTCCCCCGGGCTAGCGGGAGGCGAGGCTAGCACAGATACGCAGTATTTT	CASSSPGLAGGEASTDTQYF
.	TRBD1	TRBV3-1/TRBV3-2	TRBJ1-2	TGTGCCAGCAGCCGAGACGGGACAGCCTTAACTATTGGCTACACCTTC	CASSRDGTALTIGYTF
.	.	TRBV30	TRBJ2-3	TGTGCCTGGAGCTTTATGTGGGGGGGCCCCAAGACAGATACGCAGTATTTT	CAWSFMWGGPKTDTQYF
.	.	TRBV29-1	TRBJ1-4	TGCAGCGTTGAAGTTGGCAGGGAAAGAAAACTGTTTTTT	CSVEVGRERKLFF